This passage covers 25 T cell receptor beta chains from one sample sequenced in a study of T-cell memory formation after mild COVID-19. TCRdb called the 5' RACE reads again in MiXCR, with one record for every CDR3 protein. The table lists about 110,000 distinct CDR3 sequences, over 15% of them singletons. Sequencing used PBMCs or a T cell subset sorted from them (not recorded which). These receptors all come from a man between 18 and 35 years old who had mild COVID-19 (a few samples of this study predate the infection). Cell type and time point are not known.

This clonotype appeared a few times. The chain combines TRBV7-2 with TRBJ2-5, with 8 bases fitting TRBD2. The germline gives CDR1 SGHTA, CDR2 FQGNSA. V shed 3 bases and J 5 bases; nucleotides not matched to a gene: 8. The CDR3 length is 15 residues. The CDR3 here is CASSLSIAGGETQYF. Here the CDR3 DNA reads TGTGCCAGCAGCTTGTCCATTGCGGGGGGCGAGACCCAGTACTTC.

This clonotype has just a few counts. This chain joins TRBV6-5 and TRBJ1-1; D not certain. The CDR3 extends over 13 amino acids. CDR1 is MNHEY and CDR2 is SVGAGI in the germline V gene. V lost 7 bases to trimming and J lost 3 bases, with 12 bases between them. DNA of the CDR3: TGTGCCAGCAACTATGGGGAGCACACTGAAGCTTTCTTT. The encoded protein is CASNYGEHTEAFF.

This clonotype has a handful of counts. The genes are TRBV15 and TRBJ2-3; 7 bases are a match to TRBD1. This CDR3 has 13 residues. V was clipped by 5 bases and J by 4 bases; unmatched bases: 3. CDR1 is LNHNV and CDR2 is YYDKDF in the germline V gene (reference sequence). The CDR3 sequence is CATSVDRADTQYF. The CDR3 bases are TGTGCCACCAGCGTCGACAGGGCAGATACGCAGTATTTT.

The table lists this clonotype with a few counts. V gene TRBV9 combines with J gene TRBJ2-3; 11 bases line up with TRBD2. CDR1 and CDR2 (germline): SGDLS, YYNGEE. The CDR3 consists of 16 residues. V was clipped by 0 bases and J by 4 bases; unmatched bases: 4. DNA of the CDR3: TGTGCCAGCAGCGTAGCCCCTAGCGGGGGGTCAGATACGCAGTATTTT. This translates into CASSVAPSGGSDTQYF.

The rearrangement uses TRBV4-2 and TRBJ2-3, with 8 bases fitting TRBD1. CDR3 size: 15 residues. The germline CDR1 and CDR2 sequences are LGHNA and YNFKEQ. With 3 bases clipped from V and 2 bases from J, the junction kept 4 bases outside the gene matches. CDR3 bases: TGTGCCAGCAGCCACCGACAGGGGTCCACAGATACGCAGTATTTT. This gives the protein CASSHRQGSTDTQYF.

This clonotype has only a few counts. The chain combines TRBV29-1 with TRBJ2-4; weak D call: TRBD2 (7 bases). Trimming took 4 bases from V and 8 from J, leaving 12 bases between them. The CDR3 covers 12 residues. Germline-derived CDR1 and CDR2 are SQVTM and ANQGSEA. CDR3 amino acids: CSVAGGADIQYF. The CDR3 DNA sequence: TGCAGCGTTGCGGGGGGCGCGGACATTCAGTACTTC.

The chain has TRBV6-6 and TRBJ2-5; the D is unclear. The germline V and J ends were trimmed by 1 base and 1 base, with 10 bases remaining between them. The length of the CDR3 is 15 residues. Germline loops: CDR1 MNHNY, CDR2 SVGAGI (reference sequence). CDR3 protein: CASSYFGMGQETQYF. In DNA form, the CDR3 reads TGTGCCAGCAGTTACTTCGGCATGGGCCAAGAGACCCAGTACTTC.

This clonotype was observed a few times. The rearrangement joins TRBV29-1 to TRBJ1-1; D is unresolved. The V and J ends lost 5 bases and 0 bases respectively, with 16 bases between them. The CDR3 loop spans 15 amino acids. Germline assignment: CDR1 SQVTM and CDR2 ANQGSEA. The CDR3 DNA reads as TGCAGCGTTAATGCACAGCCTAACATGAACACTGAAGCTTTCTTT. This codes for CSVNAQPNMNTEAFF.

This clonotype has at least ten counts. J is TRBJ2-3 and V is TRBV5-1; TRBD2 aligns across 9 bases. The V segment lost 3 bases and the J segment 1 base; nucleotides outside the gene matches: 3. The CDR3 has 15 residues. From germline, CDR1 is SGHRS and CDR2 YFSETQ. CDR3 DNA: TGCGCCAGCAGCTCCTTAGCGGGGGGCACAGATACGCAGTATTTT. This encodes CASSSLAGGTDTQYF.

This clonotype appeared a few times. V usage is TRBV4-1 and J usage is TRBJ1-1; TRBD1 matches 7 bases. Germline trimming cut 1 base from V and 7 bases from J; bases unmatched to any gene: 9. The CDR3 length is 15 residues. CDR1 and CDR2 (germline): MGHRA, YSYEKL. The CDR3 DNA follows: TGCGCCAGCAGCCAAGGGGAGACAGGGAAAAATGAAGCTTTCTTT. Protein product: CASSQGETGKNEAFF.

This clonotype was picked up one time. The V gene is TRBV27, the J gene TRBJ1-6; 8 bases align to TRBD1. Trimming cost V 9 bases and J 9 bases; bases outside gene matches: 7. The germline gives CDR1 MNHEY, CDR2 SMNVEV (reference sequence). This CDR3 comprises 13 residues. The CDR3 region is CASHRDRGSPLHF. For the CDR3, the DNA is TGTGCCAGTCATCGAGACAGGGGTTCACCCCTCCACTTT.

This clonotype was observed at least ten times. This chain uses TRBV5-1 with TRBJ2-1, with unresolved D. The CDR3 totals 15 residues. Between the trimmed V and J ends, which lost 9 bases and 1 base, there was a span of 17 bases. Germline CDR1 SGHRS, CDR2 YFSETQ. The CDR3 here is CATLRQALSYNEQFF. The CDR3 DNA reads as TGCGCCACCCTGAGGCAGGCTCTATCCTACAATGAGCAGTTCTTC.

This chain connects TRBV2 to TRBJ1-3, with D maybe TRBD1 (6 bases). This CDR3 comprises 13 residues. Trimming pared 5 bases from V and 5 bases from J, leaving 10 bases between. Germline loops: CDR1 SNHLY, CDR2 FYNNEI. CDR3 protein: CASSLDSRNTIYF. In DNA form, the CDR3 reads TGTGCCAGCAGTCTGGACAGCCGAAACACCATATATTTT. Full variable domain (rest looked up from reference TRBV2 and TRBJ1-3): EPEVTQTPSHQVTQMGQEVILRCVPISNHLYFYWYRQILGQKVEFLVSFYNNEISEKSEIFDDQFSVERPDGSNFTLKIRSTKLEDSAMYFCASSLDSRNTIYFGEGSWLTVV.

This clonotype was seen only a few times. This sequence joins TRBV7-8 and TRBJ2-1; maybe TRBD1 (6 bases). V shed 4 bases and J shed 5 bases, with 15 bases lying between them. The CDR3 extends over 15 amino acids. CDR1 SGHVS and CDR2 FQNEAQ come from the germline V gene. The CDR3 loop is CASSWSWGPNNEQFF. CDR3 nucleotides: TGTGCCAGCAGCTGGTCATGGGGGCCTAACAATGAGCAGTTCTTC.

This clonotype has more than one count but fewer than ten. The chain carries TRBV5-4 and TRBJ2-2; the match to TRBD2 covers 7 bases. The length of the CDR3 is 15 residues. Germline trimming cut 5 bases from V and 3 bases from J; bases unmatched to any gene: 7. Germline CDR1 is SGHNT and CDR2 is YYREEE (reference sequence). The chain's CDR3 is CASRAGGVHTGELFF. The CDR3 DNA sequence: TGTGCCAGCAGGGCTGGGGGGGTCCACACCGGGGAGCTGTTTTTT. Together with reference TRBV5-4 and TRBJ2-2, the CDR3 gives the full variable domain: ETGVTQSPTHLIKTRGQQVTLRCSSQSGHNTVSWYQQALGQGPQFIFQYYREEENGRGNFPPRFSGLQFPNYSSELNVNALELDDSALYLCASRAGGVHTGELFFGEGSRLTVL.

The sample holds many counts of this clonotype. In nucleotides, the CDR3 is TGTGCCAGCAGTTTTTACCGGGCCACTCGGAACGAGCAGTACTTC. Its protein product is CASSFYRATRNEQYF. The V gene is TRBV6-5, the J gene TRBJ2-7; D gene uncertain. Germline CDR1 MNHEY, CDR2 SVGAGI. The CDR3 has 15 residues. The germline V and J ends were trimmed by 4 bases and 5 bases, with 18 bases remaining between them.

This chain joins TRBV5-1 and TRBJ1-2, with 9 bases that match TRBD1. J gave up 4 bases and V 0 bases, and 4 bases lay outside the gene matches. The length of the CDR3 is 15 residues. Germline CDR1 is SGHRS and CDR2 is YFSETQ. The CDR3 region has the DNA TGCGCCAGCAGCTTGGGGACAGGGGCGACCTATGGCTACACCTTC. This codes for CASSLGTGATYGYTF.

The V call is TRBV9, the J call TRBJ1-2; perhaps TRBD1 as D (6 bases). The CDR3 totals 16 residues. CDR1 is SGDLS and CDR2 is YYNGEE in the germline V gene. Trimming removed 0 bases at V and 3 bases at J, with 15 bases between. CDR3 in DNA: TGTGCCAGCAGCGTAGCTGAACCAGGGGCGTACTATGGCTACACCTTC. It encodes CASSVAEPGAYYGYTF.

This clonotype was observed a few times. J is TRBJ2-7 and V is TRBV7-9; 11 nucleotides match TRBD2. With 3 bases clipped from V and 3 bases from J, the junction kept 4 bases outside the gene matches. This CDR3 is 15 amino acids long. Germline V gives CDR1 SEHNR, CDR2 FQNEAQ (reference sequence). This CDR3 reads CASSFGGTSGYEQYV. CDR3 sequence (DNA): TGTGCCAGCAGCTTCGGCGGGACTAGCGGCTACGAGCAGTACGTC.

CDR3 protein: CASSSQPNQPQHF. CDR3 DNA sequence: TGTGCCAGCAGTTCGCAACCGAATCAGCCCCAGCATTTT. The chain employs TRBV6-5 and TRBJ1-5; D is unresolved. CDR3 length: 13 residues. Germline CDR1 MNHEY, CDR2 SVGAGI. Trimming stripped 4 bases from V and 4 bases from J, with 8 bases between.

The chain employs TRBV7-3 and TRBJ1-2, with TRBD1 matching over 7 bases. With 1 base clipped from V and 7 bases from J, the junction kept 3 bases outside the gene matches. Germline-derived CDR1 and CDR2 are SGHTA and FQGTGA. The CDR3 spans 13 residues. CDR3 nucleotides: TGTGCCAGCAGCTTAAGAGGGGGCGGTGGCTACACCTTC. This encodes CASSLRGGGGYTF.

The chain uses TRBV5-1 and TRBJ1-1; 7 positions agree with TRBD1. The CDR3 sequence is 13 residues long. Per germline, CDR1 SGHRS and CDR2 YFSETQ. The junction had 6 bases not matched to a gene; V was cut back by 6 bases and J by 4 bases. The CDR3 nucleotides read TGCGCCAGCACTACAGGGGATGGCACTGAAGCTTTCTTT. Translation: CASTTGDGTEAFF.

This clonotype was detected a few times. J is TRBJ2-2 and V is TRBV20-1, with 9 bases identical to TRBD1. Germline lookup yields CDR1 DFQATT and CDR2 SNEGSKA (reference sequence). CDR3 length: 16 amino acids. After removal of 1 base from V and 4 bases from J, the junction contained 7 bases not matched to a gene. CDR3 sequence: CSARAPGQGFTGELFF. CDR3 coding DNA: TGCAGTGCTAGAGCCCCGGGACAGGGCTTCACCGGGGAGCTGTTTTTT.

V gene TRBV3-1 combines with J gene TRBJ1-1; tentatively, D is TRBD1 (6 bases). The CDR3 runs to 14 residues. Germline V gives CDR1 LGHDT, CDR2 YNNKEL (reference sequence). The V and J ends lost 2 bases and 5 bases respectively, with 12 bases between them. In DNA, the CDR3 is TGTGCCAGCAGCCAACCCCAGGGGTGGACTGAAGCTTTCTTT. Translation gives CASSQPQGWTEAFF.

The rearrangement joins TRBV7-9 to TRBJ2-2; unclear D gene. The ends were cut back, 1 base at V and 6 bases at J, with 3 bases in the middle. Germline V gene sequence: CDR1 SEHNR, CDR2 FQNEAQ (reference sequence). This CDR3 is built from 12 residues. The CDR3 reads CASSLEAGELFF. The CDR3 region has the DNA TGTGCCAGCAGCTTAGAGGCCGGGGAGCTGTTTTTT.